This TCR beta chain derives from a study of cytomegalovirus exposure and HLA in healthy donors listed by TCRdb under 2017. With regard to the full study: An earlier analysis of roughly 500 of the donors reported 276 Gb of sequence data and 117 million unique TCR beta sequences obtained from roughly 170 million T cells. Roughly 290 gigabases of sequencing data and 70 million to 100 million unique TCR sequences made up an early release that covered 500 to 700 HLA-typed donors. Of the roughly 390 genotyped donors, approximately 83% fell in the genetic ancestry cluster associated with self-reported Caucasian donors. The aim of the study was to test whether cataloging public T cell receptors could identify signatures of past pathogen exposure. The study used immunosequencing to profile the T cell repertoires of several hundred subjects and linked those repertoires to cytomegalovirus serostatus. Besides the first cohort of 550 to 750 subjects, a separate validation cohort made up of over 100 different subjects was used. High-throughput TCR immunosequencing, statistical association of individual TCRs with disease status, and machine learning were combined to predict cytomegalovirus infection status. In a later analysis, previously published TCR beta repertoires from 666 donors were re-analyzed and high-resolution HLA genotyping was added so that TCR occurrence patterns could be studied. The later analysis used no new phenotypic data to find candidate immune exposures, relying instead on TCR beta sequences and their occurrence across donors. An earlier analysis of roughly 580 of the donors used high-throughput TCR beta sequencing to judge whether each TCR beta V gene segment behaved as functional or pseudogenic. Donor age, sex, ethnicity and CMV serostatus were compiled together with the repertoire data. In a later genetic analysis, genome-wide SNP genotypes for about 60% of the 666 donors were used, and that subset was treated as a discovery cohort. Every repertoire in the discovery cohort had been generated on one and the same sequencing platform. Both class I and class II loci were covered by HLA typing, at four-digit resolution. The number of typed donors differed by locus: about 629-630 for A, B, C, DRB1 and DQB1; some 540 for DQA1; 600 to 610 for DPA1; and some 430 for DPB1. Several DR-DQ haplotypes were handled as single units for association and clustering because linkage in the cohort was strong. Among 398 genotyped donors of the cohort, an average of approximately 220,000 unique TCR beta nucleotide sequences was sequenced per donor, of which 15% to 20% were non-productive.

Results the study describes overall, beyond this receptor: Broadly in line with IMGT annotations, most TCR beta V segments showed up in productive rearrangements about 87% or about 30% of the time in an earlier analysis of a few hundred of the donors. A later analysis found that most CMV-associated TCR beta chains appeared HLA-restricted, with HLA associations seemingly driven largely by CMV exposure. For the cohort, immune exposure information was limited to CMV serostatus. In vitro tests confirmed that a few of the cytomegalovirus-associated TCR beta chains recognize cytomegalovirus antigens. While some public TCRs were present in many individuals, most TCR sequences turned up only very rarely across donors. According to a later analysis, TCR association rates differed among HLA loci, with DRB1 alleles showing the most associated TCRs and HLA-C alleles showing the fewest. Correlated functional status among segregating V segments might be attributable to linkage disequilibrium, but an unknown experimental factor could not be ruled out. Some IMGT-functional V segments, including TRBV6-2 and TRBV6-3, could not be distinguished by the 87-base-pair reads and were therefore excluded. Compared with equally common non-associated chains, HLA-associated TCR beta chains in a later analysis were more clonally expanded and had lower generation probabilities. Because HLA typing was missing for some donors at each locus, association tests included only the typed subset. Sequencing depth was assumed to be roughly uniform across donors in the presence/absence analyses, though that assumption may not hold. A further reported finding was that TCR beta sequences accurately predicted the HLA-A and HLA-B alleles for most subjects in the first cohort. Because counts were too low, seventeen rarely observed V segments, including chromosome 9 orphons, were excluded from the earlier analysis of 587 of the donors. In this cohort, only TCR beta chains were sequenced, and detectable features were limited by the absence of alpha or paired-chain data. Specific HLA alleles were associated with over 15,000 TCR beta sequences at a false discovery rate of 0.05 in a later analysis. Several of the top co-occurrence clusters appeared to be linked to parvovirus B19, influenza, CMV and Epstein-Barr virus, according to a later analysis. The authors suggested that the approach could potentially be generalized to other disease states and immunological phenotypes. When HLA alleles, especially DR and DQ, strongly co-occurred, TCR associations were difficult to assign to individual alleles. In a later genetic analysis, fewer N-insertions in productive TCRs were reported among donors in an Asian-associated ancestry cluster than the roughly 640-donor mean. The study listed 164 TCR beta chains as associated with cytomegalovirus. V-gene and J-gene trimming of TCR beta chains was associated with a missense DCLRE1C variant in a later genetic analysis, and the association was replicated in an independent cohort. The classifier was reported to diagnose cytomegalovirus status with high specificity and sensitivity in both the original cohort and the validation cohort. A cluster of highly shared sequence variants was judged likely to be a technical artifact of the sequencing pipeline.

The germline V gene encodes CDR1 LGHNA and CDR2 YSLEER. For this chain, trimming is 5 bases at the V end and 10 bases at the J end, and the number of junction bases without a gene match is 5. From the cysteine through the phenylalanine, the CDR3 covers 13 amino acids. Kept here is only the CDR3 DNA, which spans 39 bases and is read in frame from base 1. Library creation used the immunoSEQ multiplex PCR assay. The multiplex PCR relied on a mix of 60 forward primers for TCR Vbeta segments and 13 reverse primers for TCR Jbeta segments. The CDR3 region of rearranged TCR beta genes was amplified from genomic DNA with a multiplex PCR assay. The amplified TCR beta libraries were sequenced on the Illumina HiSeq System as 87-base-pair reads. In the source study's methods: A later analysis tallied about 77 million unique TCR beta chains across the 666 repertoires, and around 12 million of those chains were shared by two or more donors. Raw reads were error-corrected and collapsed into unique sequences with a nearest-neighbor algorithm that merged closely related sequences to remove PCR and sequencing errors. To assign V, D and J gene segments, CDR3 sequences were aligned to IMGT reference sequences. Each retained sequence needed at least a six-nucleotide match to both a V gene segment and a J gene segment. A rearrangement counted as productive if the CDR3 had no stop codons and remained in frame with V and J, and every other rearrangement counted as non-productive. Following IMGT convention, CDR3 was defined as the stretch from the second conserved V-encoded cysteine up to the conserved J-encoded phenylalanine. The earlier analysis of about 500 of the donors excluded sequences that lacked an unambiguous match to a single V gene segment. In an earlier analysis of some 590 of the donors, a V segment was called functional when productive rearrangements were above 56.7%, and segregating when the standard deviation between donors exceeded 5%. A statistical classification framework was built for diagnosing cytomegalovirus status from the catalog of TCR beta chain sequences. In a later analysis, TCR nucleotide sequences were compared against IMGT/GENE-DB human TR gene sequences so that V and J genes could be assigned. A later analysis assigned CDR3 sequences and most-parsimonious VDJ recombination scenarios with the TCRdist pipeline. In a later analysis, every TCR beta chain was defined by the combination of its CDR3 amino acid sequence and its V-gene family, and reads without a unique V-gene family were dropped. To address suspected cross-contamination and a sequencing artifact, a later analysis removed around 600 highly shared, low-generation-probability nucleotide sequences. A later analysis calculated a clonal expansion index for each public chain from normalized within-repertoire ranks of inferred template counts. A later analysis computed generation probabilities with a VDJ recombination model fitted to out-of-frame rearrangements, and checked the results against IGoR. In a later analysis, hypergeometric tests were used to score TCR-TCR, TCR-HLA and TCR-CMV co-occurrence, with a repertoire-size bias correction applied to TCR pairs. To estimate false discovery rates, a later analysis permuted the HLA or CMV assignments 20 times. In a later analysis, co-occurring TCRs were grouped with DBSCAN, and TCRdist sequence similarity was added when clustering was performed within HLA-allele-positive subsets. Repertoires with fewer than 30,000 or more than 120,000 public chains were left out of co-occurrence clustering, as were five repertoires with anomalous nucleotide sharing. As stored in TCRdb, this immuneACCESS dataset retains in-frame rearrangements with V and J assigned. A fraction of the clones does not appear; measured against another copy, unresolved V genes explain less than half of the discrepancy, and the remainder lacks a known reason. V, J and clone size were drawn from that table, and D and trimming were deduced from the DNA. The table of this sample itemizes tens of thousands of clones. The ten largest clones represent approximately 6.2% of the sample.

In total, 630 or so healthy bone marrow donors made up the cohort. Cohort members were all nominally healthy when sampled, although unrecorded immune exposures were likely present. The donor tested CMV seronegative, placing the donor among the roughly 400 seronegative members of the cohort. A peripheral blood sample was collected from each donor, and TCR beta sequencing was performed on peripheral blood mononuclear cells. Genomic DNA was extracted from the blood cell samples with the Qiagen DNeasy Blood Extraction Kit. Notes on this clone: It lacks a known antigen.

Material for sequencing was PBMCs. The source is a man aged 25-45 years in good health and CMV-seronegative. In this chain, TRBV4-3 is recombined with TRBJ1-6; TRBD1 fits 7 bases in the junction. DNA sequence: TGCGCCAGCAGCGAAAGGGGGCTGTCACCCCTCCACTTT. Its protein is CASSERGLSPLHF.